The subject of this entry is one TCR beta chain. The repertoire was sequenced with immunoSEQ multiplex PCR; TCRdb's copy has only in-frame clones and lacks some. The sample includes roughly 25,000 clones, around 86% seen only once; the top ten take approximately 64%. This specimen belongs to a study of blood T cell repertoires in COVID-19. Study context: The United States, Italy and Spain provided the acute and convalescent COVID-19 samples. In each case, the material was cDNA or gDNA derived from T cells, B-cell-depleted T cells, or PBMCs.

The CDR3 runs 12 residues. Trimming shortened V by 4 bases and J by 14 bases, and 18 bases separated the two germline ends. Germline CDR1 reads SGHRS; CDR2 reads YFSETQ. The clonotype originates from a woman aged 80 or over with acute or convalescent COVID-19. V and J are TRBV5-1 and TRBJ1-1; no definite D call. Sequenced sample: peripheral blood. The CDR3 DNA reads TGCGCCAGCAGCGCCGATTATGTACTTCTCTTCTTT. Its translation is CASSADYVLLFF.